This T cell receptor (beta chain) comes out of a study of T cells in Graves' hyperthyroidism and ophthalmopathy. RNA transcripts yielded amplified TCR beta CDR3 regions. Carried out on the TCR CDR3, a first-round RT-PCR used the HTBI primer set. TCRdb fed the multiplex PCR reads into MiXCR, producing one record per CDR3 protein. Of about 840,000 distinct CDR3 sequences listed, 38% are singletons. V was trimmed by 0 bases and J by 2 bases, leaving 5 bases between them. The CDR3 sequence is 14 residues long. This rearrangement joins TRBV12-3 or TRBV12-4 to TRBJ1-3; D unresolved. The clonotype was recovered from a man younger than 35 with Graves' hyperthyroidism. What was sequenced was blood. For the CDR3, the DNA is TGTGCCAGCAGTTTAGCGCTAGCTGGAAACACCATATATTTT. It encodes CASSLALAGNTIYF.